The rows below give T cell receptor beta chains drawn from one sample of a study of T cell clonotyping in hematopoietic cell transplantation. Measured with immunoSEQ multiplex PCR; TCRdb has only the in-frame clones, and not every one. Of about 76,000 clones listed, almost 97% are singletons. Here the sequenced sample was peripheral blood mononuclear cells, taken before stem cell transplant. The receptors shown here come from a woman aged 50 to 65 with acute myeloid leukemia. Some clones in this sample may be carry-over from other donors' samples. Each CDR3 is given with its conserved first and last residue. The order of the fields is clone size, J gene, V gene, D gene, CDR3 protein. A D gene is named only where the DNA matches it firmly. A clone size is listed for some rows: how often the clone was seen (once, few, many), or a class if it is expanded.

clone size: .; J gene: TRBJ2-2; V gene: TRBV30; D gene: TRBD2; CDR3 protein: CAWSSLAVTGELFF
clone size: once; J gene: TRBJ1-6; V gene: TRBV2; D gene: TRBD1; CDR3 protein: CASIRDRVGNSPLHF
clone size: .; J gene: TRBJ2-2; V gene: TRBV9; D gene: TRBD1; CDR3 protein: CASSVGLGQGRTGELFF
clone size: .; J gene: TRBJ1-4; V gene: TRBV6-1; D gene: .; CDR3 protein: CASSRPVGGREKLFF
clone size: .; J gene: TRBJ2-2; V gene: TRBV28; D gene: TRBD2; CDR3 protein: CASSSGTSGSPGELFF
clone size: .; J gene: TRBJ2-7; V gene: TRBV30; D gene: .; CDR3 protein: CAWSADGYEQYF
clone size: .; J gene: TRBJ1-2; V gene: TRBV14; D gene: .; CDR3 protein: CASSQDMPTRGYTF
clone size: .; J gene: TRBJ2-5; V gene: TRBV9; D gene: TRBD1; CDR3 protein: CASSVVPGQKETQYF
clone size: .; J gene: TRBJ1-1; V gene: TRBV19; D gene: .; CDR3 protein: CASSKMWGRNTEAFF
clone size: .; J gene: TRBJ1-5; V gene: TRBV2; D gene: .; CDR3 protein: CASRDSNQPQHF
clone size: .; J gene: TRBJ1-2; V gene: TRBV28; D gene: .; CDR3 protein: CASIPAGLYGYTF
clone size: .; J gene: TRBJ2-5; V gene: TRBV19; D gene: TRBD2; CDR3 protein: CASSQQWGGTQYF
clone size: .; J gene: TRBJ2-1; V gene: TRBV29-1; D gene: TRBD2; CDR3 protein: CSVQTSGSANEQFF
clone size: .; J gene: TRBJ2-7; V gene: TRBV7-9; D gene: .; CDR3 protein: CASSTLRTSSYEQYF
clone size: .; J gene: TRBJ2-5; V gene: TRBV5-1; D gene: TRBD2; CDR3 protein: CASSTGLAGEQETQYF
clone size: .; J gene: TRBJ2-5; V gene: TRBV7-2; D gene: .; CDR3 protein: CASSLEVRETQYF
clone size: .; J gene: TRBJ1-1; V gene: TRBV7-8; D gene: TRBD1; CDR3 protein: CASSSTPGQRNTEAFF
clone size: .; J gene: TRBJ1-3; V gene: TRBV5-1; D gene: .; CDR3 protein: CASREGGSGNTIYF
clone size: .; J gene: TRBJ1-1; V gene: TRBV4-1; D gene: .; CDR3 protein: CASSQDRDTEAFF
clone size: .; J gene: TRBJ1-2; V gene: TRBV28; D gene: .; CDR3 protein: CASSQTREGYTF
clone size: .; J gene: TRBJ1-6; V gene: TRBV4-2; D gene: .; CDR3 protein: CASSQEWGKSSPLHF
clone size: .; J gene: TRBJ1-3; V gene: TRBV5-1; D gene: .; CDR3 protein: CASSQTGNTIYF